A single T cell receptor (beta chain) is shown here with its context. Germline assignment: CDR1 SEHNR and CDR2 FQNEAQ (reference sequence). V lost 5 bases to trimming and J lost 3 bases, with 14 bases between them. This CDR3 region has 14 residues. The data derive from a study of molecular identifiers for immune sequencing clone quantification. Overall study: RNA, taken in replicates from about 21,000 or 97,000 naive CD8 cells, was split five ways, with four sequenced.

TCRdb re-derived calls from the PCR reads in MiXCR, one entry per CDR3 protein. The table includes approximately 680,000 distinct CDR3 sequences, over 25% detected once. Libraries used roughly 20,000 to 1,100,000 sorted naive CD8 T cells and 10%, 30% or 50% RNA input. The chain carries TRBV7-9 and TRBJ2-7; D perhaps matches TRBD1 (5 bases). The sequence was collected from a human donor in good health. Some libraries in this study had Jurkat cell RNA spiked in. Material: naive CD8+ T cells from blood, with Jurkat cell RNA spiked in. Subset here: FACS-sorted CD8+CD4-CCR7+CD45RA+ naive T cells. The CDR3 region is CASSPKGDFYEQYF. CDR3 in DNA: TGTGCCAGCAGCCCAAAAGGGGATTTCTACGAGCAGTACTTC.